Shown below are 15 T cell receptor beta chains from a single sample sequenced in a study of OX40 agonist ivuxolimab in advanced cancers. Method: immunoSEQ multiplex PCR; TCRdb's copy keeps in-frame clones and lacks some. The sample lists around 68,000 clones; 80% to 95% were seen once. Sequenced here: CD4+ or CD8+ T cells sorted from blood, sampled in a trial of the OX40 agonist ivuxolimab. The receptors were gathered from an adult with an advanced solid tumor such as melanoma, head and neck, liver or kidney cancer.

J is TRBJ2-2 and V is TRBV5-8, with 8 bases fitting TRBD1. Germline V gives CDR1 SGHTS, CDR2 YDEGEE. V trimming: 4 bases; J trimming: 7 bases; junction bases outside the gene matches: 15. This CDR3 has 17 residues. The CDR3 is CASSPGWAGGSNGELFF. CDR3 DNA: TGTGCCAGCAGCCCCGGGTGGGCAGGGGGCTCAAACGGGGAGCTGTTTTTT.

The rearrangement joins TRBV7-6 to TRBJ1-3; D gene ambiguous. V lost 0 bases to trimming and J lost 11 bases, with 11 bases between them. The length of the CDR3 is 13 residues. Germline CDR1 reads SGHVS; CDR2 reads FNYEAQ. DNA for the CDR3: TGTGCCAGCAGCTTAGCAACCGGGTATGCCATATATTTT. Amino acids: CASSLATGYAIYF.

The gene calls are TRBV2 and TRBJ2-1; 8 bases map to TRBD2. V shed 6 bases and J 5 bases; nucleotides not matched to a gene: 9. The CDR3 is made up of 15 amino acids. The germline gives CDR1 SNHLY, CDR2 FYNNEI. The CDR3 bases are TGTGCCAGCAGGGGGACGAGCGGGAGCCACAATGAGCAGTTCTTC. Translation: CASRGTSGSHNEQFF.

The chain carries TRBV19 and TRBJ2-7; the match to TRBD1 covers 11 bases. This CDR3 region has 16 residues. The V gene end was trimmed by 2 bases and the J gene end by 1 base; junction bases not matched to a gene: 4. Germline lookup yields CDR1 LNHDA and CDR2 SQIVND (reference sequence). CDR3 region: CASSISGTGGSYEQYF. CDR3 DNA sequence: TGTGCCAGTAGTATAAGTGGGACAGGGGGGTCCTACGAGCAGTACTTC. Using reference TRBV19 and TRBJ2-7 for the parts outside the CDR3, the full variable domain is DGGITQSPKYLFRKEGQNVTLSCEQNLNHDAMYWYRQDPGQGLRLIYYSQIVNDFQKGDIAEGYSVSREKKESFPLTVTSAQKNPTAFYLCASSISGTGGSYEQYFGPGTRLTVT.

The J gene is TRBJ1-1, the V gene TRBV27, with 7 bases identical to TRBD1. The V segment lost 4 bases and the J segment 1 base; nucleotides outside the gene matches: 3. This CDR3 has 14 residues. Germline V CDR1 and CDR2: MNHEY, SMNVEV (reference sequence). The CDR3 DNA follows: TGTGCCAGCAGTTCGACAGGGTGGAACACTGAAGCTTTCTTT. Encoded protein: CASSSTGWNTEAFF.

The V call is TRBV11-2, the J call TRBJ1-1, with D unresolved. Trimming left V 0 bases short and J 1 base short, with 3 bases between. This CDR3 has 13 residues. Germline V lookup: CDR1 SGHAT, CDR2 FQNNGV. CDR3 residues: CASSLEANTEAFF. The CDR3 DNA sequence: TGTGCCAGCAGCTTAGAGGCGAACACTGAAGCTTTCTTT.

This chain connects TRBV6-5 to TRBJ1-3; D gene unclear. Between the trimmed V and J ends, which lost 6 bases and 3 bases, there was a span of 6 bases. The CDR3 has 12 amino acids. The germline V gene encodes CDR1 MNHEY and CDR2 SVGAGI. The CDR3 coding sequence is TGTGCCAGCAGATCGGGTGGAAACACCATATATTTT. Translating it yields CASRSGGNTIYF.

In regard to this clone: One end of the junction is discordant with germline, which a read error may explain. The chain couples TRBV7-9 to TRBJ1-1; tentative D call: TRBD1 (6 bases). The CDR3 has 16 amino acids. Per germline, CDR1 SEHNR and CDR2 FQNEAQ (reference sequence). The DNA of the CDR3 is TGTGCCAGCAGCTTATCCCGACAGGCCCAGAACCCTGAAGCTTTCTTT. Encoded protein: CASSLSRQAQNPEAFF.

This sequence joins TRBV29-1 and TRBJ2-3, with 12 bases lining up with TRBD2. Germline V gene sequence: CDR1 SQVTM, CDR2 ANQGSEA. This CDR3 contains 13 residues. The V gene end was trimmed by 4 bases and the J gene end by 9 bases; junction bases not matched to a gene: 5. The CDR3 DNA reads as TGCAGCGTTGGAGGACTAGCGGGGAAAACGCAGTATTTT. It yields the protein CSVGGLAGKTQYF.

The CDR3 region is CASSLGGAGTEAFF. The DNA for the CDR3 is TGTGCCAGCAGCTTAGGGGGGGCCGGGACTGAAGCTTTCTTT. This chain links TRBV7-2 with TRBJ1-1; D possibly corresponds to TRBD1 (6 bases). Per germline, CDR1 SGHTA and CDR2 FQGNSA. This CDR3 spans 14 amino acids. Deletions cut 1 base from V and 5 bases from J, with 11 bases between.

The chain links TRBV9 to TRBJ2-1; the match to TRBD2 covers 10 bases. V gave up 0 bases and J gave up 0 bases; unmatched junction bases: 6. In germline, CDR1 is SGDLS, CDR2 YYNGEE. This CDR3 has 18 residues. The CDR3, as DNA: TGTGCCAGCAGCGTAGGGCTAGCGGGGGTAACCTCCTACAATGAGCAGTTCTTC. It encodes CASSVGLAGVTSYNEQFF.

The chain combines TRBV7-2 with TRBJ1-1; D remains unclear. CDR1 is SGHTA and CDR2 is FQGNSA in the germline V gene. Trimming took off 5 bases at V and 0 bases at J, with 13 bases between the two ends. The CDR3 contains 15 residues. The CDR3 region has the DNA TGTGCCAGCAGCCCTGGAATTCTGGTGAACACTGAAGCTTTCTTT. Translating it yields CASSPGILVNTEAFF.

This chain joins TRBV27 and TRBJ1-4; the D is unclear. CDR3 length equals 13 residues. CDR1 is MNHEY, CDR2 SMNVEV, per germline (reference sequence). The V gene lost 7 bases and the J gene lost 7 bases, with 13 bases spanning the gap. In nucleotides, the CDR3 is TGTGCCAGCACGGGGAGGCTGGGTGAAAAACTGTTTTTT. This codes for CASTGRLGEKLFF.

The chain uses TRBV9 and TRBJ1-3; D is perhaps TRBD1 (5 bases). V was trimmed by 3 bases and J by 2 bases, leaving 15 bases between them. The CDR3 totals 16 residues. Germline assignment: CDR1 SGDLS and CDR2 YYNGEE. CDR3 sequence: CASSATGLSAGNTIYF. CDR3 in DNA: TGTGCCAGCAGCGCAACGGGACTCTCGGCTGGAAACACCATATATTTT.

V is TRBV10-1 and J is TRBJ2-1; D unresolved. V was clipped by 0 bases and J by 6 bases, with 15 bases between them. CDR1 and CDR2 (germline): WNHNN, SYGVQD (reference sequence). The CDR3 consists of 16 residues. CDR3 sequence reads: CASSESTTLARNEQFF. DNA for the CDR3: TGCGCCAGCAGTGAGTCGACGACCCTGGCCCGCAATGAGCAGTTCTTC.